The 8 T cell receptor beta chains given below trace back to one sample, sequenced in a study of cytomegalovirus exposure and HLA in healthy donors. Amplification used 60 Vbeta primers and 13 Jbeta primers. Clones were read by immunoSEQ multiplex PCR, and TCRdb kept only the in-frame ones, dropping some. The sample holds 82,000 or so clones, 10% seen once. The sequenced material came from PBMCs. These receptor sequences come from a man aged 55 to 69 in good health and CMV-seropositive.

This chain uses TRBV5-1 with TRBJ1-1; a possible D gene is TRBD1 (5 bases). The CDR3 contains 14 residues. Between the trimmed V and J ends, which lost 4 bases and 4 bases, there was a span of 14 bases. Germline V lookup: CDR1 SGHRS, CDR2 YFSETQ. The DNA of the CDR3 is TGCGCCAGCAGCCCTCAGGGAGGGGTCACTGAAGCTTTCTTT. This gives the protein CASSPQGGVTEAFF.

The chain has TRBV4-1 and TRBJ2-7; 8 nucleotides align to TRBD1. Trimming at V came to 3 bases and at J to 2 bases, leaving 6 bases not matched to a gene. CDR3 size: 15 residues. Germline CDR1 MGHRA, CDR2 YSYEKL. CDR3 loop: CASSQGLQGAYEQYF. DNA of the CDR3: TGCGCCAGCAGCCAGGGATTACAGGGGGCCTACGAGCAGTACTTC.

The chain combines TRBV27 with TRBJ2-7; TRBD1 matches at 9 bases. J lost 5 bases, V lost 5 bases, and 7 bases had no gene match. CDR3 size: 14 residues. Germline V gives CDR1 MNHEY, CDR2 SMNVEV (reference sequence). The chain's CDR3 is CASSLSGTGNEQYV. DNA of the CDR3: TGTGCCAGCAGTCTCTCCGGGACAGGGAACGAGCAGTACGTC.

This clone was seen only a few times. The rearrangement uses TRBV10-2 and TRBJ2-1, with TRBD1 identical over 9 bases. The CDR3 is 14 residues long. V gave up 8 bases and J gave up 3 bases; unmatched junction bases: 5. Germline V gives CDR1 WSHSY, CDR2 SAAADI. CDR3 amino acids: CASSGTGSYNEQFF. The CDR3 bases are TGCGCCAGCTCCGGGACAGGGAGCTACAATGAGCAGTTCTTC.

This clone was seen only a few times. This sequence joins TRBV6-1 and TRBJ2-2, with D possibly being TRBD2 (6 bases). Germline assignment: CDR1 MNHNS and CDR2 SASEGT. The CDR3 sequence is 15 residues long. The V and J ends lost 2 bases and 4 bases respectively, with 11 bases between them. The CDR3 region has the DNA TGTGCCAGCAGTGAACCTCGGCGGGGCACCGGGGAGCTGTTTTTT. This codes for CASSEPRRGTGELFF.

This clone was observed a handful of times. The V gene is TRBV11-2, the J gene TRBJ2-3; D is unresolved. The CDR3 consists of 14 residues. The germline gives CDR1 SGHAT, CDR2 FQNNGV. V was pared by 0 bases and J by 6 bases, with 10 bases between. The CDR3 reads CASSLDSNSDTQYF. CDR3 DNA: TGTGCCAGCAGCTTAGACTCGAATAGCGATACGCAGTATTTT.

The chain employs TRBV28 and TRBJ2-1; a possible D gene is TRBD1 (7 bases). Germline V gene data show CDR1 as MDHEN and CDR2 as SYDVKM. The CDR3 runs to 16 residues. V was cut by 5 bases and J by 3 bases, with 17 bases left in between. For the CDR3, the DNA is TGTGCCAGCAGTCCGGTCCTCAGGGGGGACTACAATGAGCAGTTCTTC. Protein: CASSPVLRGDYNEQFF.

The rearrangement links TRBV18 to TRBJ2-2; TRBD2 agrees at 9 bases. V dropped 0 bases and J dropped 1; count of bases not matched to a gene: 0. Germline CDR1 reads KGHSH; CDR2 reads LQKENI. The CDR3 is 16 residues long. The CDR3 coding sequence is TGTGCCAGCTCACCACCGACTAGCGGGAACACCGGGGAGCTGTTTTTT. Amino acid sequence: CASSPPTSGNTGELFF. Combining the CDR3 with reference TRBV18 and TRBJ2-2 gives the whole variable domain NAGVMQNPRHLVRRRGQEARLRCSPMKGHSHVYWYRQLPEEGLKFMVYLQKENIIDESGMPKERFSAEFPKEGPSILRIQQVVRGDSAAYFCASSPPTSGNTGELFFGEGSRLTVL.